This entry lists 3 T cell receptor beta chains sequenced from one sample in a study of CD8 T cells in ankylosing spondylitis. General study findings and limits: Characteristic, it appeared, of ankylosing spondylitis blood was a TCR beta motif of several highly homologous variants.

These receptors have no known antigen. TCRdb independently ran MiXCR on the 5' RACE reads; one entry per CDR3 protein. In the table there are about 330,000 distinct CDR3 sequences, 8% of which are singletons. The sample was blood, either unsorted or a sorted T cell fraction (not recorded which). Receptors were obtained from a male donor with ankylosing spondylitis.

The rearrangement joins TRBV19 to TRBJ2-5, with a tentative D call TRBD2 (6 bases). Germline V gene sequence: CDR1 LNHDA, CDR2 SQIVND (reference sequence). This CDR3 region has 15 residues. The germline V and J ends were trimmed by 1 base and 7 bases, with 16 bases remaining between them. DNA of the CDR3: TGTGCCAGTAGTATAGCCTCGGGAGCCCGCGGGACCCAGTACTTC. Its translation is CASSIASGARGTQYF.

CDR3 coding DNA: TGTGCCAGCAACGCCCAGGACAGGGGACACCAAGAGACCCAGTACTTC. It is translated as CASNAQDRGHQETQYF. The gene calls are TRBV12-3 or TRBV12-4 and TRBJ2-5; 9 bases are shared with TRBD1. The length of the CDR3 is 16 residues. V lost 7 bases to trimming and J lost 0 bases; unmatched junction nucleotides: 9.

There are many counts of this clonotype. The rearrangement uses TRBV5-6 and TRBJ2-3; TRBD2 matches at 8 bases. This CDR3 is 16 amino acids long. J was trimmed by 0 bases and V by 3 bases; bases with no gene match: 6. Germline V gene sequence: CDR1 SGHDT, CDR2 YYEEEE. The CDR3 loop is CASSYRAGVSTDTQYF. CDR3 nucleotide sequence: TGTGCCAGCAGCTATCGAGCGGGGGTGAGCACAGATACGCAGTATTTT.